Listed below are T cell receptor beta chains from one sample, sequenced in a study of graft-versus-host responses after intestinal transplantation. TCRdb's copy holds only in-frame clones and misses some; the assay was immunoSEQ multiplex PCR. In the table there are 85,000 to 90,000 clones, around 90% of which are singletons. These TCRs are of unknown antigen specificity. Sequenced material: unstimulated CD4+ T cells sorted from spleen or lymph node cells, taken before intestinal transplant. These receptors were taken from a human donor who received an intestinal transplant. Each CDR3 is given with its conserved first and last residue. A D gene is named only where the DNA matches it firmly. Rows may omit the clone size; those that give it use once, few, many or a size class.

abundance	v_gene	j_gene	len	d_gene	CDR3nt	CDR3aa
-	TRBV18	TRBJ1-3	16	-	TGTGCCAGCCCACAAGGGGAGGCCCTCTCTGGAAACACCATATATTTT	CASPQGEALSGNTIYF
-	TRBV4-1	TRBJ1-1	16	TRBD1	TGCGCCAGCAGCCCAGTAACGCGATCAGGGGGAGTAGGAGCTTTCTTT	CASSPVTRSGGVGAFF
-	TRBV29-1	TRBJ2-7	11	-	TGCAGCGTCGGAGGTGCCTACGAGCAGTACTTC	CSVGGAYEQYF
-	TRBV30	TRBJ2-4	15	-	TGTGCCTGGGAGGGCAGGGGAAACGCCAAAAACATTCAGTACTTC	CAWEGRGNAKNIQYF
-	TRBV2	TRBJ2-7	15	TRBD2	TGTGCCAGCACCCATAGCGGGAGACCCACCTACGAGCAGTACTTC	CASTHSGRPTYEQYF
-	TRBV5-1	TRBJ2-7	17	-	TGCGCCAGCAGCTTGGTGAGGGCCAGCGATTTAACCTACGAGCAGTACTTC	CASSLVRASDLTYEQYF
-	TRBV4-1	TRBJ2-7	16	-	TGCGCCAGCAGCCAAGCCCCCGGGACCGATTCCTACGAGCAGTACTTC	CASSQAPGTDSYEQYF
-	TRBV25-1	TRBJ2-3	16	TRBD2	TGTGCCAGCAGTGATCCTGGCGGGAGGCTCGCAGATACGCAGTATTTT	CASSDPGGRLADTQYF
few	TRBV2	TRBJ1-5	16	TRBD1	TGTGCCAGCACTGATGGGGACAGGGGGCGGGGGCAGCCCCAGCATTTT	CASTDGDRGRGQPQHF
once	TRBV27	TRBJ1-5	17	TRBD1	TGTGCCAGCAGCTCAACAGGGGCGGGGGTTAGCAATCAGCCCCAGCATTTT	CASSSTGAGVSNQPQHF
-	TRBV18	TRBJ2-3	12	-	TGTGCCAGCTCACCTTATACAGATACGCAGTATTTT	CASSPYTDTQYF
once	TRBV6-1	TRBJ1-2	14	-	TGTGCCAGCAGTGAATCCATACGTAATTATGGCTACACCTTC	CASSESIRNYGYTF
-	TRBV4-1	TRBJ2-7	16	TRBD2	TGCGCCAGCAGCCCGCCTAGCGGGAGGATAACCTACGAGCAGTACTTC	CASSPPSGRITYEQYF
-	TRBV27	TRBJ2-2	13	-	TGTGCCAGCGGCCCCAGAAGTACCGGGGAGCTGTTTTTT	CASGPRSTGELFF
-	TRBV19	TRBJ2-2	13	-	TGTGCCAGCCAAACCAGGGGAACCGGGGAGCTGTTTTTT	CASQTRGTGELFF
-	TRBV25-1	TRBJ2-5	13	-	TGTGCCAGCAGGGCAGCAGCCCAAGAGACCCAGTACTTC	CASRAAAQETQYF
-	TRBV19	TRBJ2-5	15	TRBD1	TGTGCCAGTAGTATAGGGGACAGGGGGCGAGAGACCCAGTACTTC	CASSIGDRGRETQYF
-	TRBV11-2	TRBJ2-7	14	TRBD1	TGTGCCAGCAGCTTCGGACAGGGCCAGAGGGAGCAGTACTTC	CASSFGQGQREQYF
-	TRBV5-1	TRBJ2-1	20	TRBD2	TGCGCCAGCAGCCAATTGACATGGAGGAATTCTAGCGGGAGGAGGCATGAGCAGTTCTTC	CASSQLTWRNSSGRRHEQFF
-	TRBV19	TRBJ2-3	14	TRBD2	TGTGCCAGTAGAGCTAGCGGGAGAACAGATACGCAGTATTTT	CASRASGRTDTQYF
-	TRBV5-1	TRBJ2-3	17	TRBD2	TGCGCCAGCAGCTTGTGGGCAGCGGGAGATCGTGAGGATACGCAGTATTTT	CASSLWAAGDREDTQYF
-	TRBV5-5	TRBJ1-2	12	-	TGTGCCAGCAGCTTAGGGCAGGTTGGCTACACCTTC	CASSLGQVGYTF
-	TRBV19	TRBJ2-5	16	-	TGTGCCAGTAGTGCCCGACACCTGAAAACCCAAGAGACCCAGTACTTC	CASSARHLKTQETQYF
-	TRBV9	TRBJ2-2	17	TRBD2	TGTGCCAGCAGCGTCGGGAGGACTAGCGGGAGCACCGGGGAGCTGTTTTTT	CASSVGRTSGSTGELFF
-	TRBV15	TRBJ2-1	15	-	TGTGCCACCAGTGGAGGACAGAGCTCCTACAATGAGCAGTTCTTC	CATSGGQSSYNEQFF
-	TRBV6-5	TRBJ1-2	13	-	TGTGCCAGCAGCCCTGGAGGGGACTATGGCTACACCTTC	CASSPGGDYGYTF
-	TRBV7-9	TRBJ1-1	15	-	TGTGCCAGCAGCCGTACCCTGACAGGTGACACTGAAGCTTTCTTT	CASSRTLTGDTEAFF
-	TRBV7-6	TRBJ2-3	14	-	TGTGCCAGCAGCCTTAGGCAGGGCACAGATACGCAGTATTTT	CASSLRQGTDTQYF
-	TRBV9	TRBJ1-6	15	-	TGTGCCAGCAGCGTAGGGACAACCTATAATTCACCCCTCCACTTT	CASSVGTTYNSPLHF
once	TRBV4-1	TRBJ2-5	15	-	TGCGCCAGCAGCCAAGGACCAAACAGGGATGAGACCCAGTACTTC	CASSQGPNRDETQYF
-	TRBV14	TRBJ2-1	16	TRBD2	TGTGCCAGCAGCCGACCCGGGACTAGCGGGAACAATGAGCAGTTCTTC	CASSRPGTSGNNEQFF
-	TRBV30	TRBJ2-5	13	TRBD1	TGTGCCTGGAGTCGACAGGGCCTGAAGACCCAGTACTTC	CAWSRQGLKTQYF
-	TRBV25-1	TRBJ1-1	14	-	TGTGCCAGCAGTGGCGGGACGGCGAACACTGAAGCTTTCTTT	CASSGGTANTEAFF
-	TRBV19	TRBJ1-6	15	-	TGTGCCAGTAGTATCGGGAGGCAGGTAGTCTCACCCCTCCACTTT	CASSIGRQVVSPLHF
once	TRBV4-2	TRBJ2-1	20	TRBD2	TGTGCCAGCAGCCAAGATAGGACTAGCGGGAGTACCTCTCCCTACAATGAGCAGTTCTTC	CASSQDRTSGSTSPYNEQFF
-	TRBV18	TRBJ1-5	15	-	TGTGCCAGCTCACCAGGGGCCCTTCTCAATCAGCCCCAGCATTTT	CASSPGALLNQPQHF
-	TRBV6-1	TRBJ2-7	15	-	TGTGCCATCTACACGCCCCATCCGGAGAAATACGAGCAGTACTTC	CAIYTPHPEKYEQYF
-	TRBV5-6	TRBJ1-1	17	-	TGTGCCAGCAGCATTCCTGGGACTCTTCGGGGGAACACTGAAGCTTTCTTT	CASSIPGTLRGNTEAFF
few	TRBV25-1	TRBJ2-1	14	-	TGTGCCAGCAGTGACTTGAGCTCCTACAATGAGCAGTTCTTC	CASSDLSSYNEQFF
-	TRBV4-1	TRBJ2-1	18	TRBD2	TGCGCCAGCAGCCAAAACCCAACAGCGGGAGGGCCATACAATGAGCAGTTCTTC	CASSQNPTAGGPYNEQFF
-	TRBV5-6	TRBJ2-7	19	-	TGTGCCAGCAGCTTAAAAAATGCGGTACGGAACCGGGTTGGGCTCGAGCAGTACTTC	CASSLKNAVRNRVGLEQYF
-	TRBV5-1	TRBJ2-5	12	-	TGCGCCAGCAGCTTGGTATCAGAGACCCAGTACTTC	CASSLVSETQYF
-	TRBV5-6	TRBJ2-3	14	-	TGTGCCAGCAGCCTTCCCCCCCCCGCAGATACGCAGTATTTT	CASSLPPPADTQYF
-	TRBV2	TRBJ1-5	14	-	TGTGCCAGCAGTGAAGTCAAGGAGAATCAGCCCCAGCATTTT	CASSEVKENQPQHF
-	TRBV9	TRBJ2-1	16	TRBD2	TGTGCCAGCAGCCCCCGGACTAGTTCACCCCACACTGAGCAGTTCTTC	CASSPRTSSPHTEQFF
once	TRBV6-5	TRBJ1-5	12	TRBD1	TGTGCCAGTAACAGGGGGGATCAGCCCCAGCATTTT	CASNRGDQPQHF
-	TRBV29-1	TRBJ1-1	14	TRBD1	TGCAGCACCCGGACAGGGGGCGCGGTTACTGAAGCTTTCTTT	CSTRTGGAVTEAFF
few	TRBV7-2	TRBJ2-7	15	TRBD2	TGTGCCAGCAGCTCAAGAGCGGGAGGGGCCCACGAGCAGTACTTC	CASSSRAGGAHEQYF
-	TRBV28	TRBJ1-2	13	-	TGTGCCAGCAGTAGACAGGTCGGCTATGGCTACACCTTC	CASSRQVGYGYTF
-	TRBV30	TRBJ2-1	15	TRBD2	TGTGCCTGGACCCTGGGGACTAGCGCTTACAATGAGCAGTTCTTC	CAWTLGTSAYNEQFF
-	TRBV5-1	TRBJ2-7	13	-	TGCGCCAGCAGCTTGGCTTGGGATCGAGAGCAGTACTTC	CASSLAWDREQYF
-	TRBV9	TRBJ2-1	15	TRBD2	TGTGCCAGCAGCGAGACTAGCGGGAGTACCCATGAGCAGTTCTTC	CASSETSGSTHEQFF
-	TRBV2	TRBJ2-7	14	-	TGTGCCAGCAGTAAAACCCAGGCCAGCCTCAAGCAGTACTTC	CASSKTQASLKQYF
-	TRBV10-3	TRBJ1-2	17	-	TGTGCCATCAGGAGCGGTGGCCAGATTAGAGGAAACTATGGCTACACCTTC	CAIRSGGQIRGNYGYTF
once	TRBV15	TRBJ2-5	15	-	TGTGCCACCAGCGTATTGGGAGTAACTCAAGAGACCCAGTACTTC	CATSVLGVTQETQYF